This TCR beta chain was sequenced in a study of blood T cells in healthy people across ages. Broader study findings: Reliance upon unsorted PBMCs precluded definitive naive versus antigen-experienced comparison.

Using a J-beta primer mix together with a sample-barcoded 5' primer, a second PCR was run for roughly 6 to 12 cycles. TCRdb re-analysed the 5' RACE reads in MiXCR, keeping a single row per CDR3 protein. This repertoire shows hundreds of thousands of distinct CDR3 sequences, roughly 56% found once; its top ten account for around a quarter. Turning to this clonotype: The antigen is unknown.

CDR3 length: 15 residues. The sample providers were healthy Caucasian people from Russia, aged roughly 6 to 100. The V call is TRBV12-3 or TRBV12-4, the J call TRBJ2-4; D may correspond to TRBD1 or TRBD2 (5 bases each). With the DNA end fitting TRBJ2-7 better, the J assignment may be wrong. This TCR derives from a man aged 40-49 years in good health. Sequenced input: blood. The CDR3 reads CASSLGELGSYEQYF. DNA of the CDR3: TGTGCCAGCAGTTTGGGGGAATTGGGGAGCTACGAGCAGTACTTC.